Below, 12 T cell receptor delta chains from the same sample are listed, as sequenced in a study of Vδ1+ human thymocytes. Whole-study results and caveats: In the thymus, TRG and TRD repertoires looked highly polyclonal with Gaussian CDR3 lengths.

Sequences come from RNA converted to cDNA by reverse transcription. Multiplex PCR used pooled V-gene forward primers and a constant-region reverse primer to amplify CDR3s. TCRdb re-identified clones in the multiplex PCR reads via CATT. Here the sample spans more than 50,000 delta-chain clones, approximately 16% being singletons. Their antigens remain unidentified. The sequenced sample was Vdelta1+ gamma-delta thymocytes from the thymus. Subset reported: FACS-sorted CD3+ TCRalphabeta- TCRVdelta1+ TCRVdelta2- thymocytes. These receptors were collected from a girl less than two years old who had congenital heart surgery.

This clone has a handful of counts. This rearrangement joins TRDV1 to TRDJ1; 13 bases fit TRDD3. With V trimmed by 0 bases and J by 0 bases, 28 bases remained unmatched. This CDR3 has 26 amino acids. Germline-derived CDR1 and CDR2 are TSWWSYY and QGS. The CDR3 loop reads CALGELPPSKADWGIRVLGDTDKLIF. The CDR3 DNA sequence: TGTGCTCTTGGGGAACTCCCACCCTCGAAGGCGGACTGGGGGATACGCGTATTGGGGGACACCGATAAACTCATCTTT.

V and J are TRDV1 and TRDJ1; 7 bases fit TRDD3. The CDR3 is 24 amino acids. V gave up 2 bases and J gave up 6 bases; unmatched junction bases: 36. The germline CDR1 and CDR2 sequences are TSWWSYY and QGS. CDR3 region: CALGEGGRRGGRHFTGDPPHKLIF. CDR3 bases: TGTGCTCTTGGGGAAGGGGGCCGACGGGGGGGGCGCCACTTTACTGGGGATCCCCCTCATAAACTCATCTTT.

This chain connects TRDV1 to TRDJ1, with TRDD3 as a possible D gene (6 bases). With 2 bases removed from V and 0 bases from J, the gap between germline ends came to 22 bases. The CDR3 length is 19 residues. Germline-derived CDR1 and CDR2 are TSWWSYY and QGS. The CDR3 loop is CALGEEEMGVHKYTDKLIF. CDR3 nucleotide sequence: TGTGCTCTTGGGGAAGAAGAAATGGGGGTCCACAAGTACACCGATAAACTCATCTTT.

This chain uses TRDV1 with TRDJ1; TRDD3 aligns across 9 bases. The CDR3 has 14 residues. Germline V gene data show CDR1 as TSWWSYY and CDR2 as QGS. The V gene end was trimmed by 1 base and the J gene end by 10 bases; junction bases not matched to a gene: 7. The CDR3 loop reads CALGEPKGIRGLIF. The CDR3 DNA reads as TGTGCTCTTGGGGAACCTAAGGGGATACGAGGACTCATCTTT.

This clone was counted a few times. The chain uses TRDV1 and TRDJ1; D is perhaps TRDD2 (5 bases). Trimming removed 2 bases from V and 0 bases from J, with 13 bases in between. This CDR3 is 16 amino acids long. CDR1 and CDR2 (germline): TSWWSYY, QGS. The CDR3 nucleotides read TGTGCTCTTGGGGAAAATCCTAGGAGGTACACCGATAAACTCATCTTT. The encoded protein is CALGENPRRYTDKLIF.

This clone was seen more than once but under ten times. The chain joins TRDV1 to TRDJ1; TRDD3 agrees at 8 bases. The trim removed 4 bases at V and 3 bases at J, leaving 25 bases unmatched. This CDR3 spans 21 amino acids. Germline assignment: CDR1 TSWWSYY and CDR2 QGS. The CDR3 DNA reads as TGTGCTCTTGGGGCACCCCTCTTCCCCCTGGTGGGGGATCCGAAATCCGATAAACTCATCTTT. It specifies CALGAPLFPLVGDPKSDKLIF.

This clone was seen more than once but under ten times. This chain links TRDV1 with TRDJ1, with 11 bases aligning to TRDD3. V gave up 1 base and J gave up 2 bases; unmatched junction bases: 6. This CDR3 is built from 17 residues. In germline, CDR1 is TSWWSYY, CDR2 QGS. CDR3 in DNA: TGTGCTCTTGGGGAACCAGAGATGGGGGATACGACCGATAAACTCATCTTT. It yields the protein CALGEPEMGDTTDKLIF.

The chain combines TRDV1 with TRDJ1; D tentatively reads TRDD2 or TRDD3 (9 bases each). This CDR3 spans 23 amino acids. CDR1 TSWWSYY and CDR2 QGS come from the germline V gene. Trimming shortened V by 3 bases and J by 0 bases, and 35 bases separated the two germline ends. The CDR3 here is CALGDSYSFLLSGGFAYTDKLIF. Here the CDR3 DNA reads TGTGCTCTTGGGGACAGTTATTCCTTCCTACTGTCTGGGGGATTCGCTTACACCGATAAACTCATCTTT.

This clone was picked up a small number of times. The chain couples TRDV2 to TRDJ1; D might be TRDD3 (5 bases). V lost 1 base, J lost 7 bases, and 21 bases lay in between. The CDR3 is made up of 16 amino acids. Germline V lookup: CDR1 GEAIGNYY, CDR2 EKD. The CDR3 DNA reads TGTGCCTGTGACACGCTATCCCCTGGTGGGATTCTTAAACTCATCTTT. Translating gives CACDTLSPGGILKLIF.

The genes are TRDV1 and TRDJ1, with 9 bases matching TRDD3. The CDR3 contains 21 residues. The V gene end was trimmed by 3 bases and the J gene end by 2 bases; junction bases not matched to a gene: 22. Germline-derived CDR1 and CDR2 are TSWWSYY and QGS. CDR3 sequence (DNA): TGTGCTCTTGGGGAGTTCCTACGCCGTGGTGGGGATACGGGCAAAACCGATAAACTCATCTTT. Its protein product is CALGEFLRRGGDTGKTDKLIF.

V gene TRDV2 combines with J gene TRDJ3; 7 bases match TRDD3. Germline values: CDR1 GEAIGNYY, CDR2 EKD. With V trimmed by 6 bases and J by 2 bases, 18 bases remained unmatched. The CDR3 is 20 amino acids. The CDR3 bases are TGTGCCTGTCCCCTTCTGGGGGGGCCGGCGTTAACCTGGGACACCCGACAGATGTTTTTC. Translated, it gives CACPLLGGPALTWDTRQMFF.

This clone was counted between two and nine times. V is TRDV1 and J is TRDJ1, with 13 bases that match TRDD3. The CDR3 totals 21 residues. Per germline, CDR1 TSWWSYY and CDR2 QGS. V lost 0 bases, J lost 0 bases, and 13 bases stayed unmatched. CDR3 sequence reads: CALGELGGHWGIRRYTDKLIF. The CDR3, as DNA: TGTGCTCTTGGGGAACTCGGGGGACACTGGGGGATACGCCGGTACACCGATAAACTCATCTTT.